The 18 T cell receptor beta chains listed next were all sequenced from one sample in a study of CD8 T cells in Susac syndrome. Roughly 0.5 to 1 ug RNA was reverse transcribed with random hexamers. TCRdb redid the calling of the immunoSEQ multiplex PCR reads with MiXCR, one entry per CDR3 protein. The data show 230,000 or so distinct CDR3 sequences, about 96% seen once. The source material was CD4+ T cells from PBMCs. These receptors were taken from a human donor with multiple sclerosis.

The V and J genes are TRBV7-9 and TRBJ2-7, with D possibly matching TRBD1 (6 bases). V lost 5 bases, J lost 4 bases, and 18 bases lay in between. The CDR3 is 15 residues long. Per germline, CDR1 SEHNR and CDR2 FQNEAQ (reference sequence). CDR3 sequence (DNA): TGTGCCAGCAGCCCGGGGACACTTAAACGGTACGAGCAGTACTTC. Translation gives CASSPGTLKRYEQYF.

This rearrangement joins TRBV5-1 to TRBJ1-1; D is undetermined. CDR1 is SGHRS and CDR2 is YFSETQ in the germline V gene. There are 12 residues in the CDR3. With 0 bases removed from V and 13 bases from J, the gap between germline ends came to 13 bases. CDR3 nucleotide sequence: TGCGCCAGCAGCTTGGGGACGAGAGAGGTTTTCTTT. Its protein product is CASSLGTREVFF.

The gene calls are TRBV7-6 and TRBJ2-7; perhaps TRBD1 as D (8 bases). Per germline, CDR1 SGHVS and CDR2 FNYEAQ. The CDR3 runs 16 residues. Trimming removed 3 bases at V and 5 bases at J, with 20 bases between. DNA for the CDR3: TGTGCCAGCAGCTTGGGGGGGCCAGGGGGCTACCACGAGCAGTACTTC. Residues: CASSLGGPGGYHEQYF.

The CDR3 region is CSALLAGAGELFF. As DNA, the CDR3 is TGCAGCGCCCTACTAGCGGGAGCCGGGGAGCTGTTTTTT. The J gene is TRBJ2-2, the V gene TRBV29-1; 11 bases fit TRBD2. The CDR3 covers 13 residues. V lost 7 bases, J lost 6 bases, and 4 bases stayed unmatched. The germline V gene has CDR1 SQVTM and CDR2 ANQGSEA.

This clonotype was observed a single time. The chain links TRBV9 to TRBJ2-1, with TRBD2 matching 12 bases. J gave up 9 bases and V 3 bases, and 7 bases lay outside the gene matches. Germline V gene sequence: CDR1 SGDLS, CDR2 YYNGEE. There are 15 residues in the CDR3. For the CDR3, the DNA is TGTGCCAGCAGCGCTACTAGCGGGAGGTGGGGTGAGCAGTTCTTC. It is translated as CASSATSGRWGEQFF.

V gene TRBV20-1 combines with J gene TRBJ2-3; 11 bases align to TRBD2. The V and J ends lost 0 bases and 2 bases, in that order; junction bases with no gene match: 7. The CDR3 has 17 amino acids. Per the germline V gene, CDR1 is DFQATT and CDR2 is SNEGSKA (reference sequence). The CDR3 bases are TGCAGTGCTAGAGATCTCGCTAGCGGGGGGTCCACAGATACGCAGTATTTT. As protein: CSARDLASGGSTDTQYF.

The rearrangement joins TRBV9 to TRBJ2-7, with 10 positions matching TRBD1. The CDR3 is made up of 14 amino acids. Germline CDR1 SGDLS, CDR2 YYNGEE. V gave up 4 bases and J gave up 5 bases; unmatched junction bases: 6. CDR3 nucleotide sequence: TGTGCCAGCAGCCTGGGACAGGGGAAGGACGAGCAGTACTTC. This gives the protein CASSLGQGKDEQYF.

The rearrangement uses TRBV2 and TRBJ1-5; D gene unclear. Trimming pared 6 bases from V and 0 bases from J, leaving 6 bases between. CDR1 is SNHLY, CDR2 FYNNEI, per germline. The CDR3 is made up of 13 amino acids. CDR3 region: CASRPDSNQPQHF. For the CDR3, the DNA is TGTGCCAGCAGACCGGATAGCAATCAGCCCCAGCATTTT.

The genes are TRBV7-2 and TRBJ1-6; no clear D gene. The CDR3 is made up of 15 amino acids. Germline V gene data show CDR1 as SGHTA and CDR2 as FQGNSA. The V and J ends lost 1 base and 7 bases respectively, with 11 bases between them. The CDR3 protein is CASSLGGVGNSPLHF. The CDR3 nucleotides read TGTGCCAGCAGCTTAGGTGGGGTGGGGAATTCACCCCTCCACTTT. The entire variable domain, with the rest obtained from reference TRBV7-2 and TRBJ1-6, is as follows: GAGVSQSPSNKVTEKGKDVELRCDPISGHTALYWYRQSLGQGLEFLIYFQGNSAPDKSGLPSDRFSAERTGGSVSTLTIQRTQQEDSAVYLCASSLGGVGNSPLHFGNGTRLTVT.

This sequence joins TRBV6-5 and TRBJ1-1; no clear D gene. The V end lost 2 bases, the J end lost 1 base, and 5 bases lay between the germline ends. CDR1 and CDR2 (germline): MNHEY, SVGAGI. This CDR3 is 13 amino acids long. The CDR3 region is CASSYRQNTEAFF. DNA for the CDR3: TGTGCCAGCAGTTACAGACAGAACACTGAAGCTTTCTTT.

CDR3 nucleotides: TGTGCCAGTAGTTTGTCATGGATCAACAATGAGCAGTTCTTC. Translated, it gives CASSLSWINNEQFF. This chain links TRBV19 with TRBJ2-1; no firm D call. V gave up 5 bases and J gave up 5 bases, with 13 bases separating them. There are 14 residues in the CDR3. Germline CDR1 is LNHDA and CDR2 is SQIVND (reference sequence).

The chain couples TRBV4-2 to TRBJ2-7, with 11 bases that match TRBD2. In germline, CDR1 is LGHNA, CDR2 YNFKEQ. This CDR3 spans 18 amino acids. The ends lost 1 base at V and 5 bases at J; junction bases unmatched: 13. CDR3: CASSQGLAGGRGVNEQYF. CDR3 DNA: TGTGCCAGCAGCCAAGGGCTAGCGGGAGGACGCGGGGTTAACGAGCAGTACTTC.

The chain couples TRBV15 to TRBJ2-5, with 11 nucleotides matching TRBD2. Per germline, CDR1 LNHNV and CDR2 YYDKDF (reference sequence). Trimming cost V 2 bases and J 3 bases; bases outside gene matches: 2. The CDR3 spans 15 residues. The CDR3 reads CATSRTTSGKETQYF. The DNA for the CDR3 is TGTGCCACCAGCAGAACGACTAGCGGGAAAGAGACCCAGTACTTC. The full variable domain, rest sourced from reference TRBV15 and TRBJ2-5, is DAMVIQNPRYQVTQFGKPVTLSCSQTLNHNVMYWYQQKSSQAPKLLFHYYDKDFNNEADTPDNFQSRRPNTSFCFLDIRSPGLGDTAMYLCATSRTTSGKETQYFGPGTRLLVL.

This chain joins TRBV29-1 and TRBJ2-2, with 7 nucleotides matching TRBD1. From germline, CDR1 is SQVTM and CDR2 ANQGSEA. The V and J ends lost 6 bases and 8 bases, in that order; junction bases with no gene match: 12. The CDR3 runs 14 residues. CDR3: CSVRHGTELGELFF. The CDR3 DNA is TGCAGCGTCCGTCACGGGACAGAGTTAGGGGAGCTGTTTTTT.

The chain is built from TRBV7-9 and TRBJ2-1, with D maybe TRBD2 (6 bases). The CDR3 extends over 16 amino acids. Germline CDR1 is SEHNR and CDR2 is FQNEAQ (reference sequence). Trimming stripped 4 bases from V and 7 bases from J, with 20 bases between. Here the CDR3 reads CASSSSDWLASNEQFF. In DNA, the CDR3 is TGTGCCAGCAGCTCTTCGGACTGGCTAGCGAGTAATGAGCAGTTCTTC.

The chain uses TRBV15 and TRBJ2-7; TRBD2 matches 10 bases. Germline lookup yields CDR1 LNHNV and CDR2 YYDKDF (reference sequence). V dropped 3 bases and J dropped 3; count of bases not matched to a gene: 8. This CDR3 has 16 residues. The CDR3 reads CATSRLAGVGVYEQYF. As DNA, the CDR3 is TGTGCCACCAGCAGGCTAGCGGGAGTGGGGGTCTACGAGCAGTACTTC.

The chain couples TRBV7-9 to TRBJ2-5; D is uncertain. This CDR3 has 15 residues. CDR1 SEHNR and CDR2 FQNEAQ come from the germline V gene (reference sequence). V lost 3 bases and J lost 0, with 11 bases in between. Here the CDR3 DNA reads TGTGCCAGCAGCTTTTTCTCTCTGTACCAAGAGACCCAGTACTTC. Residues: CASSFFSLYQETQYF.

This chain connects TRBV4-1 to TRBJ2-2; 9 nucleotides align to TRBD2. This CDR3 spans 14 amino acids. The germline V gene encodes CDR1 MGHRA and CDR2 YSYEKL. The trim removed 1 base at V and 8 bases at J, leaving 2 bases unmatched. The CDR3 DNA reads TGCGCCAGCAGCCAAGGCGGGAGGGCAGGGGAGCTGTTTTTT. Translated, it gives CASSQGGRAGELFF.